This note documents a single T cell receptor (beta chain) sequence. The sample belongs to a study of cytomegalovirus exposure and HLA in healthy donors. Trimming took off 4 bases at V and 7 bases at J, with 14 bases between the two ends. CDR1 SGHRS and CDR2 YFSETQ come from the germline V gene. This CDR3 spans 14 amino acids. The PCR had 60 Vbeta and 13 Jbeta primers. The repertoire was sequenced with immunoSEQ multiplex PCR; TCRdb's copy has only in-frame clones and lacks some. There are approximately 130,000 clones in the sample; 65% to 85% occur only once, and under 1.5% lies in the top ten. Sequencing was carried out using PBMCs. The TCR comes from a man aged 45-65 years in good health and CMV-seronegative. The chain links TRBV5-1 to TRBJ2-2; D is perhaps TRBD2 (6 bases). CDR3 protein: CASSPGDYGGELFF. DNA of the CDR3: TGCGCCAGCAGCCCGGGAGACTACGGCGGGGAGCTGTTTTTT.